This TCR beta chain is drawn from a study of a mutant IDH1 vaccine in newly diagnosed glioma. Study background: Treated patients showed a male proportion of about 62%, a female proportion of 37.5%, and a mean age of about 41 years. Most had both radiotherapy and temozolomide beforehand; others had only one.

Data came from immunoSEQ multiplex PCR; TCRdb stores just in-frame clones and leaves some out. In the table there are approximately 88,000 clones, around 80% of which are singletons. CDR1 SGHRS and CDR2 YFSETQ come from the germline V gene. V was clipped by 4 bases and J by 7 bases, with 20 bases between them. CDR3 length: 16 residues. The sample's time point: baseline, week 1 (first vaccination visit). Treatment denoted: pre-vaccination baseline after standard-of-care therapy. Specimen: PBMCs, collected from a glioma patient treated with radiotherapy, temozolomide or both. The receptor was isolated from a man in his forties with glioma. The gene calls are TRBV5-1 and TRBJ1-4; D is unresolved. CDR3 sequence: CASSNPMAGRVEKLFF. The CDR3 DNA reads TGCGCCAGCAGCAACCCTATGGCCGGAAGGGTTGAAAAACTGTTTTTT.